The 9 T cell receptor beta chains presented below share a single source sample, sequenced in a study of cytomegalovirus exposure and HLA in healthy donors. In the PCR, 60 Vbeta and 13 Jbeta primers were used. Sequencing used immunoSEQ multiplex PCR; TCRdb keeps in-frame clones, though not all of them. Of 180,000 or so clones listed, roughly four fifths were seen once; the top ten hold roughly 4.5%. The sequencing input was PBMCs. The receptors shown here come from a woman younger than 30 in good health and CMV-seropositive.

The chain joins TRBV27 to TRBJ1-6; D is possibly TRBD1 (6 bases). CDR1 is MNHEY, CDR2 SMNVEV, per germline (reference sequence). This CDR3 has 16 amino acids. Between the trimmed V and J ends, which lost 9 bases and 8 bases, there was a span of 23 bases. CDR3 nucleotide sequence: TGTGCCAGTGCCCCCGGGACAACAATTGGGGATTCACCCCTCCACTTT. Protein product: CASAPGTTIGDSPLHF.

V gene TRBV6-5 combines with J gene TRBJ2-1; 10 bases are a match to TRBD2. Germline V gene sequence: CDR1 MNHEY, CDR2 SVGAGI. Unmatched junction bases numbered 0, after V lost 2 bases and J lost 2 bases. This CDR3 region has 15 residues. CDR3 DNA: TGTGCCAGCAGTTACACTAGCGGGACCTACAATGAGCAGTTCTTC. Translated: CASSYTSGTYNEQFF.

V is TRBV5-4 and J is TRBJ2-1; 10 bases match TRBD2. The CDR3 is 16 amino acids. Per germline, CDR1 SGHNT and CDR2 YYREEE (reference sequence). J was trimmed by 5 bases and V by 0 bases; bases with no gene match: 5. As DNA, the CDR3 is TGTGCCAGCAGCTTGGAGAGCGGGGGGGAGAACAATGAGCAGTTCTTC. This encodes CASSLESGGENNEQFF.

CDR3 region: CASSFRQGSEKLFF. CDR3 sequence (DNA): TGTGCCAGCAGCTTCCGACAGGGTAGTGAAAAACTGTTTTTT. The chain carries TRBV7-2 and TRBJ1-4; 7 bases line up with TRBD1. J lost 7 bases, V lost 3 bases, and 5 bases had no gene match. CDR1 and CDR2 (germline): SGHTA, FQGNSA. The CDR3 runs to 14 residues.

The CDR3 region has the DNA TGTGCCAGCCTTGGCAGGGACAGGAGTTACAATGAGCAGTTCTTC. As protein: CASLGRDRSYNEQFF. V gene TRBV25-1 combines with J gene TRBJ2-1; the match to TRBD1 covers 8 bases. Losses at the gene ends were 8 bases for V and 4 bases for J; bases not matched to a gene: 10. CDR1 MGHDK and CDR2 SYGVNS come from the germline V gene. This CDR3 contains 15 residues.

Comment on this clone: Other DNA sequences within the sample encode an identical CDR3. The rearrangement links TRBV27 to TRBJ1-1, with no clear D. This CDR3 comprises 12 residues. In germline, CDR1 is MNHEY, CDR2 SMNVEV (reference sequence). V was cut by 6 bases and J by 5 bases, with 10 bases left in between. DNA for the CDR3: TGTGCCAGCAGAACGGGAGGGACTGAAGCTTTCTTT. This codes for CASRTGGTEAFF.

V gene TRBV7-2 combines with J gene TRBJ2-1; D remains ambiguous. V was pared by 5 bases and J by 2 bases, with 7 bases between. This CDR3 region has 13 residues. Germline V gene sequence: CDR1 SGHTA, CDR2 FQGNSA. The DNA of the CDR3 is TGTGCCAGCAGCCCACGCGCCTACAATGAGCAGTTCTTC. It codes for CASSPRAYNEQFF.

The chain has TRBV28 and TRBJ2-5, with TRBD2 matching 12 bases. The CDR3 covers 17 residues. With V trimmed by 3 bases and J by 4 bases, 9 bases remained unmatched. Germline CDR1 is MDHEN and CDR2 is SYDVKM. The DNA of the CDR3 is TGTGCCAGCAGTTTCATGCCCCCTAGCGGGGGGGGAGAGACCCAGTACTTC. Translation: CASSFMPPSGGGETQYF.

This clone showed up just once. J is TRBJ2-3 and V is TRBV4-3, with a tentative D call TRBD1 (6 bases). The ends were cut back, 4 bases at V and 2 bases at J, with 10 bases in the middle. The CDR3 is made up of 14 amino acids. Per germline, CDR1 LGHNA and CDR2 YSLEER. The CDR3 region is CASSRGTFTDTQYF. The CDR3 DNA is TGCGCCAGCAGCCGAGGGACATTCACAGATACGCAGTATTTT.